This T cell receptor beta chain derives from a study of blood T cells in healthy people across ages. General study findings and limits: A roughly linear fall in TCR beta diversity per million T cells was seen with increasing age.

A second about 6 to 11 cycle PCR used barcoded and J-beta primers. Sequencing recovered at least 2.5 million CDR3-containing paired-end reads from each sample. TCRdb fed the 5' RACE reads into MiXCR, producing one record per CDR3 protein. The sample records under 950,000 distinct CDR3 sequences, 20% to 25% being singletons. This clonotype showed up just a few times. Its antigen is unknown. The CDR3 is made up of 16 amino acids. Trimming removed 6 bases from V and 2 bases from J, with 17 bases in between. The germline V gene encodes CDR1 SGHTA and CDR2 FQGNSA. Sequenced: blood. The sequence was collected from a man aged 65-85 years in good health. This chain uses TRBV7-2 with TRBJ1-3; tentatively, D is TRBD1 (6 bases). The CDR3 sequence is CASSFQTGGPGNTIYF. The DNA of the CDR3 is TGTGCCAGCAGTTTCCAAACGGGGGGCCCTGGAAACACCATATATTTT.